This T cell receptor (beta chain) came from a study of CD8 T cells in ankylosing spondylitis. CDR1 is LNHNV and CDR2 is YYDKDF in the germline V gene (reference sequence). With 3 bases clipped from V and 12 bases from J, the junction kept 7 bases outside the gene matches. This CDR3 contains 12 residues. Each CDR3 protein is one row after TCRdb ran MiXCR on the 5' RACE reads. The table records hundreds of thousands of distinct CDR3 sequences, roughly 32% of them present only once. This sequence was found in a male donor with ankylosing spondylitis or in good health (not recorded which). Sequences were obtained from blood, either unsorted or a sorted T cell fraction (not recorded which). The chain joins TRBV15 to TRBJ1-1, with TRBD1 identical over 7 bases. This chain's CDR3 is CATSSVGGKTFF. The DNA of the CDR3 is TGTGCCACCAGCAGTGTAGGGGGCAAAACTTTCTTT.